One and the same sample provided the 17 T cell receptor beta chains below, sequenced in a study of beta chain features in type 1 diabetes. The entirety of the isolated RNA underwent reverse transcription, so expressed TCRB transcripts were sequenced. Sequenced by immunoSEQ multiplex PCR; TCRdb stores in-frame clones only, minus some. The data contain about 130,000 clones, just over 9% of them seen just once; the ten biggest clones take up around 0.68%. The specimen sequenced was central memory CD4+ T cells from blood. Receptors were obtained from a young man in good health.

The J gene is TRBJ2-3, the V gene TRBV5-8, with 7 bases identical to TRBD2. The CDR3 spans 13 residues. The J segment lost 5 bases and the V segment lost 4 bases, leaving 4 bases of the junction unmatched. Germline V gene sequence: CDR1 SGHTS, CDR2 YDEGEE. Here the CDR3 DNA reads TGTGCCAGCAGCGCGGGGGTTGGAGATACGCAGTATTTT. Its translation: CASSAGVGDTQYF.

This clone occurred a few times. The chain uses TRBV5-6 and TRBJ1-6; 8 positions agree with TRBD1. With 2 bases clipped from V and 5 bases from J, the junction kept 6 bases outside the gene matches. Germline lookup yields CDR1 SGHDT and CDR2 YYEEEE. The CDR3 runs 16 residues. As DNA, the CDR3 is TGTGCCAGCAGCTTCGACACAGGGGGTGATAATTCACCCCTCCACTTT. Translation: CASSFDTGGDNSPLHF.

In this sample, this clone turned up a few times. The chain joins TRBV19 to TRBJ2-5; 12 bases fit TRBD2. In germline, CDR1 is LNHDA, CDR2 SQIVND (reference sequence). There are 12 residues in the CDR3. Trimming removed 9 bases from V and 10 bases from J; junction bases left unmatched: 6. The CDR3: CASGLAGQGQYF. As DNA, the CDR3 is TGTGCCAGCGGACTAGCGGGGCAGGGCCAGTACTTC.

The chain combines TRBV2 with TRBJ2-7, with a tentative D call TRBD2 (6 bases). Germline V gene lookup returns CDR1 SNHLY and CDR2 FYNNEI. V lost 7 bases and J lost 2, with 12 bases in between. CDR3 length: 13 residues. The CDR3 reads CASNLARTYEQYF. In nucleotides, the CDR3 is TGTGCCAGCAATCTAGCGAGGACCTACGAGCAGTACTTC.

This chain joins TRBV19 and TRBJ1-5, with no clear D. Trimming pared 1 base from V and 8 bases from J, leaving 15 bases between. Germline V gives CDR1 LNHDA, CDR2 SQIVND (reference sequence). The CDR3 contains 15 residues. Here the CDR3 DNA reads TGTGCCAGTAGTATAGGGTACGGAGGGCCCAAGCCCCAGCATTTT. Translation gives CASSIGYGGPKPQHF.

In nucleotides, the CDR3 is TGCGCCAGCAGCCAATTAGCGGGGACCAATGAGCAGTTCTTC. As protein: CASSQLAGTNEQFF. The V gene is TRBV4-3, the J gene TRBJ2-1; 8 nucleotides line up with TRBD2. This CDR3 is built from 14 residues. V was clipped by 2 bases and J by 6 bases; unmatched bases: 3. Germline V CDR1 and CDR2: LGHNA, YSLEER.

This clone was seen a few times. The chain employs TRBV19 and TRBJ2-3, with TRBD1 identical over 10 bases. CDR3 length equals 13 residues. The V segment lost 3 bases and the J segment 12 bases; nucleotides outside the gene matches: 6. CDR1 is LNHDA and CDR2 is SQIVND in the germline V gene (reference sequence). CDR3 sequence (DNA): TGTGCCAGTAGTATCCCCGGGACAGGGGCCCAGTATTTT. It is translated as CASSIPGTGAQYF.

The gene calls are TRBV4-1 and TRBJ2-3; TRBD1 matches at 7 bases. V gave up 7 bases and J gave up 3 bases; unmatched junction bases: 13. The V gene's germline CDR1 is MGHRA and CDR2 YSYEKL. This CDR3 has 16 residues. The CDR3 DNA sequence: TGCGCCAGCATCCAGGGGACAGCCTTGGGGACAGATACGCAGTATTTT. Translating it yields CASIQGTALGTDTQYF.

This clone was observed a few times. As DNA, the CDR3 is TGCGCCAGCAGCGCCCAGACTAGCGGGGAGCTGTTTTTT. This codes for CASSAQTSGELFF. The chain has TRBV4-3 and TRBJ2-2; weak D call: TRBD2 (6 bases). Trimming pared 5 bases from V and 7 bases from J, leaving 11 bases between. Germline loops: CDR1 LGHNA, CDR2 YSLEER. The length of the CDR3 is 13 residues.

This clone was found many times. The V call is TRBV6-5, the J call TRBJ2-7; D call uncertain. The V gene lost 7 bases and the J gene lost 3 bases, with 10 bases spanning the gap. From germline, CDR1 is MNHEY and CDR2 SVGAGI. The CDR3 covers 12 residues. The CDR3 here is CASIGRGYEQYF. CDR3 DNA sequence: TGTGCCAGCATTGGCAGAGGCTACGAGCAGTACTTC.

V usage is TRBV7-9 and J usage is TRBJ2-3, with 13 bases matching TRBD2. With V trimmed by 8 bases and J by 0 bases, 5 bases remained unmatched. In germline, CDR1 is SEHNR, CDR2 FQNEAQ (reference sequence). The CDR3 is made up of 16 amino acids. The CDR3 loop reads CASSRTSGGSTDTQYF. DNA for the CDR3: TGTGCCAGCTCCCGGACTAGCGGGGGAAGCACAGATACGCAGTATTTT. Filled out from reference TRBV7-9 and TRBJ2-3, the complete variable domain reads DTGVSQNPRHKITKRGQNVTFRCDPISEHNRLYWYRQTLGQGPEFLTYFQNEAQLEKSRLLSDRFSAERPKGSFSTLEIQRTEQGDSAMYLCASSRTSGGSTDTQYFGPGTRLTVL.

This clone occurred a few times. V gene TRBV4-1 combines with J gene TRBJ2-1, with TRBD2 matching over 11 bases. Germline assignment: CDR1 MGHRA and CDR2 YSYEKL. CDR3 length equals 16 residues. V lost 0 bases, J lost 7 bases, and 5 bases stayed unmatched. This CDR3 reads CASSQELAGGRNEQFF. The CDR3 DNA reads TGCGCCAGCAGCCAAGAATTAGCGGGGGGGAGAAATGAGCAGTTCTTC.

This clone has more than one count but fewer than ten. This chain joins TRBV7-3 and TRBJ2-7, with 9 bases aligning to TRBD1. Germline V lookup: CDR1 SGHTA, CDR2 FQGTGA. The CDR3 has 13 amino acids. The trim removed 4 bases at V and 7 bases at J, leaving 5 bases unmatched. The CDR3 DNA reads TGTGCCAGCAGCTCGGACAGGGGTGGGGAGCAGTACTTC. Protein: CASSSDRGGEQYF.

The chain joins TRBV4-3 to TRBJ1-4; no clear D gene. V lost 2 bases to trimming and J lost 7 bases, with 11 bases between them. In germline, CDR1 is LGHNA, CDR2 YSLEER. The CDR3 has 14 residues. CDR3 sequence reads: CASSQKIGSEKLFF. CDR3 DNA: TGCGCCAGCAGCCAAAAGATAGGGAGTGAAAAACTGTTTTTT.

This clone was counted a few times. The chain links TRBV18 to TRBJ2-7, with a weak D call TRBD1 (6 bases). V dropped 5 bases and J dropped 7 bases, with 15 bases sitting between them. CDR1 KGHSH and CDR2 LQKENI come from the germline V gene. The CDR3 runs to 13 residues. DNA for the CDR3: TGTGCCAGCTCAACTTTGACAGGCGAGGAGCAGTACTTC. Translated: CASSTLTGEEQYF.

There are many counts of this clone. This chain connects TRBV21-1 to TRBJ2-3; the table gives TRBD2 as D, unverified against the DNA. TRBV21-1 is given as a pseudogene. The CDR3 is 15 amino acids. CDR3 coding DNA: TGTGCCAGCAGCAAAGCCTTAGGACTCACAGATACGCAGTATTTT. This codes for CASSKALGLTDTQYF.

The V gene is TRBV4-1, the J gene TRBJ2-3; 9 positions agree with TRBD2. V shed 4 bases, J shed 5 bases, and the junction held 16 bases outside the gene matches. The CDR3 runs 18 residues. Germline CDR1 is MGHRA and CDR2 is YSYEKL. The CDR3 DNA reads as TGCGCCAGCAGCCGCGGCGGGGGGGCACATCCCGCCGGAGATACGCAGTATTTT. Its protein product is CASSRGGGAHPAGDTQYF.